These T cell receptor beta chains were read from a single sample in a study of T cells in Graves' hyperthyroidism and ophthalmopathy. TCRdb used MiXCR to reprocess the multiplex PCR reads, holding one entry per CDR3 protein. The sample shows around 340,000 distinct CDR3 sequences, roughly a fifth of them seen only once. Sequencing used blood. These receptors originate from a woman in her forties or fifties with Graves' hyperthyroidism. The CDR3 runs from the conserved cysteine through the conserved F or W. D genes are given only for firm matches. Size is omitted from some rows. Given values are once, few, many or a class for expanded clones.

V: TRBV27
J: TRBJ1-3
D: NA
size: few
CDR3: CASSLRGTSGNTIYF
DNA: TGTGCCAGCAGTTTAAGGGGGACCTCTGGAAACACCATATATTTT

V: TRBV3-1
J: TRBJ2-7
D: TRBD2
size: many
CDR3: CASSQGAGGSYEQYF
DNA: TGTGCCAGCAGCCAAGGGGCGGGAGGCTCCTACGAGCAGTACTTC

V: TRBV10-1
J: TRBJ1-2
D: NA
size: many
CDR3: CASSESSDYGYTF
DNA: TGCGCCAGCAGTGAGTCGTCGGACTATGGCTACACCTTC

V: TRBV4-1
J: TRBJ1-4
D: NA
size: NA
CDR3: CASSPWSGATNEKLFF
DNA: TGCGCCAGCAGCCCTTGGTCGGGGGCCACTAATGAAAAACTGTTTTTT

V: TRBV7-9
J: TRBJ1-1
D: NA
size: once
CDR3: CASSWGVAGGRSEALF
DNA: TGCGCCAGCAGCTGGGGGGTCGCTGGGGGTAGGTCTGAAGCTCTCTTT

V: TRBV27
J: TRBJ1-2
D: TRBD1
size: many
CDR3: CASSLGTGVGYTF
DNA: TGTGCCAGCAGTTTAGGCACAGGGGTAGGCTACACCTTC

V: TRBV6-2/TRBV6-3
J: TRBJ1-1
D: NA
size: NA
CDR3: CASSMGTAMNTEAFF
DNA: TGTGCCAGCAGTATGGGAACAGCCATGAACACTGAAGCTTTCTTT

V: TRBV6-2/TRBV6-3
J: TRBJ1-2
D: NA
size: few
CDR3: CASSAPYRGYTF
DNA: TGTGCCAGCAGCGCCCCTTATCGGGGCTACACCTTC

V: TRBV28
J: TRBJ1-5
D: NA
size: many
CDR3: CASSLLRSGNQPQHF
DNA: TGTGCCAGCAGTTTGTTGAGGTCGGGCAATCAGCCCCAGCATTTT

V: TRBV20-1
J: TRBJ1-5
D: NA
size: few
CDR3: CSARDGWMQPQHF
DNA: TGCAGTGCTAGAGATGGGTGGATGCAGCCCCAGCATTTT

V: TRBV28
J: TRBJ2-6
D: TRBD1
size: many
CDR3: CASIPGQASSGANVLTF
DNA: TGTGCCAGCATCCCGGGACAGGCCAGCTCTGGGGCCAACGTCCTGACTTTC

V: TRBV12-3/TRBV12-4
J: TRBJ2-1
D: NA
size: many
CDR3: CASSFLRAGYNEQFF
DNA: TGTGCCAGCAGTTTTCTACGGGCAGGATACAATGAGCAGTTCTTC

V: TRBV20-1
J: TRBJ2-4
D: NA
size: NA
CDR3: CSARMDSIVAKNIQYF
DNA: TGCAGTGCTAGAATGGACTCAATTGTAGCCAAAAACATTCAGTACTTC

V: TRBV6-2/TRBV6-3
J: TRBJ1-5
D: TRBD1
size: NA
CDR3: CASSSWDRSNQPQHF
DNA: TGTGCCAGCAGTTCATGGGACAGGAGCAATCAGCCCCAGCATTTT

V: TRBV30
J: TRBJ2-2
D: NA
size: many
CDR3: CAWSVMEQNTGELFF
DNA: TGTGCCTGGAGTGTAATGGAGCAGAACACCGGGGAGCTGTTTTTT

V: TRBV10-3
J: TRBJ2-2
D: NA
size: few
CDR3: CAISDRTANTGELFF
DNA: TGTGCCATCAGTGACCGGACGGCGAACACCGGGGAGCTGTTTTTT

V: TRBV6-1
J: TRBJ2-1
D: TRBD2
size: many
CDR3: CASMGAGRYNEQFF
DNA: TGTGCCAGCATGGGAGCGGGAAGGTACAATGAGCAGTTCTTC

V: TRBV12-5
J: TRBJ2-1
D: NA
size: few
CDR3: CASGLGRATYNEQFF
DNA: TGTGCTAGTGGTTTGGGCCGGGCGACCTACAATGAGCAGTTCTTC

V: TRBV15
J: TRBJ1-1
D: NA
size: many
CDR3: CATSMAANTEAFF
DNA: TGTGCCACCAGCATGGCGGCGAACACTGAAGCTTTCTTT

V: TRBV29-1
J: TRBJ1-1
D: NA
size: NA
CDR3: CSVDSTLGDQNTEAFF
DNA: TGCAGCGTTGATTCAACTCTGGGGGACCAGAACACTGAAGCTTTCTTT

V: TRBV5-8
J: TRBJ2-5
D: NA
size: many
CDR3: CASSLWETQYF
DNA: TGTGCCAGCAGCTTGTGGGAGACCCAGTACTTC

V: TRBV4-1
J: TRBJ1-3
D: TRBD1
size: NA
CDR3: CASSQRQGPGNTIYF
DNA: TGCGCCAGCAGCCAACGACAGGGTCCTGGAAACACCATATATTTT

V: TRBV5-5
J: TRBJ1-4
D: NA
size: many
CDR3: CASSLAGTTTEKLFF
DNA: TGTGCCAGCAGCTTGGCCGGGACGACGACTGAAAAACTGTTTTTT

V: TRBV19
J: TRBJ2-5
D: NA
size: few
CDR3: CASTSPGLETQYF
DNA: TGTGCCAGTACTTCCCCGGGGCTGGAGACCCAGTACTTC

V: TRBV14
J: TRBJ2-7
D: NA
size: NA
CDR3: CASSQGGDVAYEQYF
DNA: TGTGCCAGCAGCCAAGGTGGGGACGTCGCCTACGAGCAGTACTTC

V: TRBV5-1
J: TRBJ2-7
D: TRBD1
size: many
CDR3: CASSLVPGQATEQYF
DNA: TGCGCCAGCAGCTTGGTTCCCGGACAGGCAACCGAGCAGTACTTC

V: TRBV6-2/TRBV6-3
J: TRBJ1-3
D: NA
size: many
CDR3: CASSYVSGRSSGNTIYF
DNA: TGTGCCAGCAGTTACGTATCGGGACGGTCCTCTGGAAACACCATATATTTT

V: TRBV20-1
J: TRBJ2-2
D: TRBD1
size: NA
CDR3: CSATKDRELFF
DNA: TGCAGTGCGACAAAGGACAGGGAACTGTTTTTT

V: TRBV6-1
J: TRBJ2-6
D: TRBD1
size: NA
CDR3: CASSERGQGALGANVLTF
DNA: TGTGCCAGCAGTGAGAGGGGACAGGGGGCGCTTGGGGCCAACGTCCTGACTTTC

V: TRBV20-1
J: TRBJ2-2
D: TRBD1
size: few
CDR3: CSARVEGASTGELFF
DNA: TGCAGTGCTAGAGTCGAGGGGGCCAGCACCGGGGAGCTGTTTTTT